The T cell receptor beta chain described here comes from a study of tumor and adjacent non-tumor tissue in lung cancer. This clonotype was seen at least ten times. No cell sorting was done before RNA was extracted from the tissue. The library came from three nested PCR rounds adapted from ARM-PCR protocols. TCRdb re-analysed the multiplex PCR reads in MiXCR, keeping a single row per CDR3 protein. Among 60,000 to 95,000 distinct CDR3 sequences, under 80% were seen once, and the ten largest hold more than 10%. Germline lookup yields CDR1 SQVTM and CDR2 ANQGSEA. This CDR3 is 12 amino acids long. V lost 5 bases, J lost 4 bases, and 9 bases lay in between.

Specimen: lung tumor tissue. The receptor comes from a woman aged 45-59 years with non-small cell lung cancer. V is TRBV29-1 and J is TRBJ2-1; perhaps TRBD2 as D (6 bases). The CDR3 coding sequence is TGCAGCGTTCAGGCGGGGTACAATGAGCAGTTCTTC. Amino acid sequence: CSVQAGYNEQFF.